Listed below are T cell receptor beta chains from one sample, sequenced in a study of shared clonotypes between healthy human individuals. The protocol was immunoSEQ multiplex PCR, while the TCRdb copy is restricted to in-frame clones and leaves out a portion. Of approximately 400,000 clones in the sample, approximately 97% are singletons; the top ten hold about 0.34%. The sample comprised memory CD8+ T cells sorted from blood. These receptors were obtained from a man aged 30 to 45 in good health. The conserved cysteine and the conserved F or W are not part of the CDR3 here. Some rows have no size entry. The others give once, few or many, or a class for an expanded clone.

j_call | clone_size | v_call | cdr3_aa
TRBJ1-1 | few | TRBV5-4 | ASSLTGTEAF
TRBJ1-5 | . | TRBV4-2 | ASSQDSARYSNQPQH
TRBJ2-3 | once | TRBV30 | AWTRTSGSNTQY
TRBJ1-2 | . | TRBV21-1 | ASSKAGTDRAYYGYT
TRBJ2-5 | once | TRBV5-4 | ASSFGTTGQETQY
TRBJ2-7 | . | TRBV7-9 | ASSGLPYEQY
TRBJ1-1 | . | TRBV4-1 | ASSQMTGMNTEAF
TRBJ1-5 | few | TRBV7-9 | ASSDAGTRGQPQH
TRBJ2-3 | . | TRBV5-1 | ASTRTGDSTDTQY
TRBJ2-7 | . | TRBV11-2 | ASSLTSGKLGSYEQY
TRBJ2-2 | . | TRBV7-9 | ASSGQGGGELF
TRBJ2-3 | few | TRBV30 | AWTSGSTDTQY
TRBJ1-2 | . | TRBV5-1 | ASSFSGGEYGGYT